This T cell receptor beta chain was identified in a study of T cell responses to AZD1222 COVID-19 vaccine. Whole-study context: Second-dose schedules of about 4 or about 12 weeks were combined. Study-level results: It was only after the peak T cell response that any repertoires were sampled. Spike regions recognized by vaccine-associated CD4 TCRs spanned the protein, led by 160-218 and 743-854. Possibly, clonal diversity was underestimated; donors were largely white British and included more females.

Details on this clone: The antigen is undetermined.

Generated by immunoSEQ multiplex PCR, the TCRdb table keeps only in-frame clones and is missing some. The sample carries 90,000 to 120,000 clones, around nine tenths recorded once. Germline lookup yields CDR1 SGHRS and CDR2 YFSETQ. Trimming removed 0 bases at V and 8 bases at J, with 12 bases between. There are 15 residues in the CDR3. The chain employs TRBV5-1 and TRBJ1-6, with a weak D call TRBD1 (5 bases). The origin of this receptor is an adult in good health. Sequences were derived from peripheral blood, sampled on day 0 of AZD1222 vaccination. Here the CDR3 reads CASSLVGGQDSPLHF. Here the CDR3 DNA reads TGCGCCAGCAGCTTGGTTGGGGGTCAGGATTCACCCCTCCACTTT.